These 27 T cell receptor beta chains share one sample of origin, sequenced in a study of cytotoxic CD8 clonotypes in ibrutinib-treated CLL. Method: immunoSEQ multiplex PCR; TCRdb's copy keeps in-frame clones and lacks some. This table has about 140,000 clones, around 81% appearing once. The sample in question was PBMCs, obtained after 36 months of ibrutinib treatment. Every receptor here comes from a human donor with chronic lymphocytic leukemia.

V gene TRBV30 combines with J gene TRBJ2-1, with 9 bases that match TRBD2. Germline V gene sequence: CDR1 GTSNPN, CDR2 SVGIG (reference sequence). With V trimmed by 3 bases and J by 1 base, 1 base remained unmatched. The CDR3 consists of 14 residues. The CDR3 nucleotides are TGTGCCTGGAGGCGGGAGGGTTCCTACAATGAGCAGTTCTTC. Protein sequence: CAWRREGSYNEQFF. Based on the CDR3 plus reference TRBV30 and TRBJ2-1, the full variable domain is SQTIHQWPATLVQPVGSPLSLECTVEGTSNPNLYWYRQAAGRGLQLLFYSVGIGQISSEVPQNLSASRPQDRQFILSSKKLLLSDSGFYLCAWRREGSYNEQFFGPGTRLTVL.

The J gene is TRBJ2-7, the V gene TRBV6-5; D unclear. V was pared by 4 bases and J by 1 base, with 8 bases between. Germline-derived CDR1 and CDR2 are MNHEY and SVGAGI. The CDR3 has 13 residues. Written as DNA, the CDR3 is TGTGCCAGCAGTTGGAGTCTGTCCTACGAGCAGTACTTC. Encoded protein: CASSWSLSYEQYF.

V usage is TRBV9 and J usage is TRBJ2-6; D is undetermined. This CDR3 comprises 17 residues. Deletions cut 0 bases from V and 2 bases from J, with 12 bases between. Germline-derived CDR1 and CDR2 are SGDLS and YYNGEE. The DNA for the CDR3 is TGTGCCAGCAGCGTAGCCCCTGCTGGGGCTGGGGCCAACGTCCTGACTTTC. It encodes CASSVAPAGAGANVLTF.

This clone is a singleton in its sample. J is TRBJ2-1 and V is TRBV7-9, with 8 bases lining up with TRBD2. Germline V gene lookup returns CDR1 SEHNR and CDR2 FQNEAQ (reference sequence). The CDR3 covers 18 residues. V lost 2 bases and J lost 5; bases outside the gene matches: 14. The CDR3 DNA is TGTGCCAGCAGCTTATCCCCTCTCTCTAGCGGGCTCCACAATGAGCAGTTCTTC. This gives the protein CASSLSPLSSGLHNEQFF.

Only one count was recorded for this clone. The rearrangement joins TRBV6-5 to TRBJ2-7; D remains ambiguous. CDR1 and CDR2 (germline): MNHEY, SVGAGI. The CDR3 runs to 13 residues. Trimming cost V 5 bases and J 6 bases, with 14 bases left between them. The CDR3 sequence: CASSQTVPSEQYF. The CDR3 DNA reads TGTGCCAGCAGTCAAACAGTGCCCAGCGAGCAGTACTTC.

V gene TRBV5-6 combines with J gene TRBJ2-7; D may match TRBD1 or TRBD2 (5 bases each). Looked up from germline, CDR1 is SGHDT and CDR2 is YYEEEE. V dropped 0 bases and J dropped 4 bases, with 11 bases sitting between them. The CDR3 sequence is 14 residues long. CDR3 nucleotide sequence: TGTGCCAGCAGCTTGGCCTGGGACCCATACGAGCAGTACTTC. It is translated as CASSLAWDPYEQYF.

The chain is built from TRBV6-6 and TRBJ2-1, with D tentatively TRBD2 (6 bases). Germline V gene lookup returns CDR1 MNHNY and CDR2 SVGAGI (reference sequence). CDR3 length equals 12 residues. The V end lost 11 bases, the J end lost 0 bases, and 8 bases lay between the germline ends. CDR3 nucleotides: TGTGCCTCGGGGGACTCCTACAATGAGCAGTTCTTC. The encoded protein is CASGDSYNEQFF.

This chain joins TRBV15 and TRBJ2-2, with D unresolved. Germline-derived CDR1 and CDR2 are LNHNV and YYDKDF (reference sequence). V shed 5 bases and J shed 4 bases, with 11 bases lying between them. This CDR3 is 14 amino acids long. The CDR3 nucleotides are TGTGCCACCAGCGAAGGATTTGGCACCGGGGAGCTGTTTTTT. This codes for CATSEGFGTGELFF.

The chain recombines TRBV10-2 with TRBJ2-4, with 15 nucleotides matching TRBD2. Germline CDR1 and CDR2: WSHSY and SAAADI. The length of the CDR3 is 19 residues. V was pared by 3 bases and J by 1 base, with 7 bases of the junction left unmatched. The CDR3 DNA reads as TGCGCCAGCAGTGACCGTCCCGGGACTAGCGGGAGGGCCAAAAACATTCAGTACTTC. The encoded protein is CASSDRPGTSGRAKNIQYF.

This chain connects TRBV19 to TRBJ1-3; tentatively, D is TRBD1 (5 bases). Germline CDR1 reads LNHDA; CDR2 reads SQIVND (reference sequence). V lost 3 bases, J lost 0 bases, and 18 bases lay in between. The CDR3 contains 18 residues. Here the CDR3 reads CASSMAWGGFGSGNTIYF. For the CDR3, the DNA is TGTGCCAGTAGTATGGCATGGGGGGGTTTCGGCTCTGGAAACACCATATATTTT.

J is TRBJ1-1 and V is TRBV27; D gene uncertain. The CDR3 sequence is 13 residues long. Germline assignment: CDR1 MNHEY and CDR2 SMNVEV (reference sequence). The germline V and J ends were trimmed by 5 bases and 3 bases, with 10 bases remaining between them. The CDR3 region is CASSGGVYTEAFF. CDR3 sequence (DNA): TGTGCCAGCAGTGGCGGGGTTTACACTGAAGCTTTCTTT.

The chain is built from TRBV19 and TRBJ2-1; D is perhaps TRBD2 (6 bases). V was trimmed by 3 bases and J by 7 bases, leaving 16 bases between them. The germline CDR1 and CDR2 sequences are LNHDA and SQIVND (reference sequence). The length of the CDR3 is 15 residues. The CDR3, as DNA: TGTGCCAGTAGTATTGGGACTGCGACTGGGAATGAGCAGTTCTTC. It specifies CASSIGTATGNEQFF. Full variable domain (rest looked up from reference TRBV19 and TRBJ2-1): DGGITQSPKYLFRKEGQNVTLSCEQNLNHDAMYWYRQDPGQGLRLIYYSQIVNDFQKGDIAEGYSVSREKKESFPLTVTSAQKNPTAFYLCASSIGTATGNEQFFGPGTRLTVL.

This sequence joins TRBV27 and TRBJ1-1, with unresolved D. The CDR3 sequence is 14 residues long. V was cut by 8 bases and J by 5 bases, with 18 bases left in between. Germline CDR1 and CDR2: MNHEY and SMNVEV (reference sequence). The CDR3 is CASSKSGGWTEAFF. Here the CDR3 DNA reads TGTGCCAGCTCTAAGTCAGGAGGGTGGACTGAAGCTTTCTTT.

The chain links TRBV10-1 to TRBJ2-7; TRBD1 matches 11 bases. The germline V gene encodes CDR1 WNHNN and CDR2 SYGVQD (reference sequence). The V and J ends lost 6 bases and 3 bases, in that order; junction bases with no gene match: 4. This CDR3 contains 14 residues. The CDR3 DNA reads as TGCGCCAGCAGCCGGGACAGGGGGTTCTACGAGCAGTACTTC. Translated, it gives CASSRDRGFYEQYF.

This clone was observed a few times. The chain recombines TRBV6-1 with TRBJ2-7, with D possibly matching TRBD2 (5 bases). The CDR3 extends over 13 amino acids. The V end was cut by 6 bases, the J end by 4 bases, with 13 bases between. Looked up from germline, CDR1 is MNHNS and CDR2 is SASEGT. CDR3 sequence (DNA): TGTGCCAGCAGAAGAGGGTCGGGGTACGAGCAGTACTTC. Translated: CASRRGSGYEQYF.

The chain employs TRBV18 and TRBJ2-7, with D perhaps matching TRBD2 (6 bases). Germline V gene sequence: CDR1 KGHSH, CDR2 LQKENI. Trimming left V 6 bases short and J 12 bases short, with 15 bases between. The CDR3 totals 11 residues. The CDR3 DNA reads as TGTGCCAGCTCCCCGGGGGTCGGTGCGTACTTC. Translating gives CASSPGVGAYF.

The chain couples TRBV11-2 to TRBJ1-5; no clear D. V shed 4 bases and J shed 1 base, with 11 bases lying between them. Germline-derived CDR1 and CDR2 are SGHAT and FQNNGV. The CDR3 is 15 amino acids. In DNA form, the CDR3 reads TGTGCCAGCAGCTGGTCGGACGCGAGCAATCAGCCCCAGCATTTT. Its translation is CASSWSDASNQPQHF.

The chain has TRBV18 and TRBJ1-2; TRBD1 matches 9 bases. Germline V gene lookup returns CDR1 KGHSH and CDR2 LQKENI. Unmatched junction bases numbered 8, after V lost 3 bases and J lost 6 bases. There are 15 residues in the CDR3. In DNA form, the CDR3 reads TGTGCCAGCTCACCTTCACAGGGGGCGGTAGATGGCTACACCTTC. This translates into CASSPSQGAVDGYTF.

The chain uses TRBV18 and TRBJ1-1; 9 bases line up with TRBD1. Losses at the gene ends were 3 bases for V and 4 bases for J; bases not matched to a gene: 9. Germline V gene lookup returns CDR1 KGHSH and CDR2 LQKENI. The CDR3 extends over 16 amino acids. The CDR3 sequence is CASSPFLSTGGTEAFF. For the CDR3, the DNA is TGTGCCAGCTCACCCTTTCTCTCGACAGGGGGCACTGAAGCTTTCTTT. The entire variable domain, with the rest obtained from reference TRBV18 and TRBJ1-1, is as follows: NAGVMQNPRHLVRRRGQEARLRCSPMKGHSHVYWYRQLPEEGLKFMVYLQKENIIDESGMPKERFSAEFPKEGPSILRIQQVVRGDSAAYFCASSPFLSTGGTEAFFGQGTRLTVV.

The chain has TRBV29-1 and TRBJ2-5; no clear D. CDR1 is SQVTM and CDR2 is ANQGSEA in the germline V gene. The CDR3 consists of 14 residues. With 1 base removed from V and 5 bases from J, the gap between germline ends came to 14 bases. CDR3 DNA: TGCAGCGTTGAAGTTGGGGTTTGGTGGGAGACCCAGTACTTC. This encodes CSVEVGVWWETQYF. Drawing the rest from reference TRBV29-1 and TRBJ2-5, the complete variable domain is SAVISQKPSRDICQRGTSLTIQCQVDSQVTMMFWYRQQPGQSLTLIATANQGSEATYESGFVIDKFPISRPNLTFSTLTVSNMSPEDSSIYLCSVEVGVWWETQYFGPGTRLLVL.

This chain connects TRBV12-5 to TRBJ2-7; D might be TRBD1 or TRBD2, each matching 5 bases. This CDR3 has 17 amino acids. The V end was cut by 2 bases, the J end by 0 bases, with 17 bases between. CDR1 is LGHNT, CDR2 FRNRAP, per germline. This chain's CDR3 is CASGLQPGTHISYEQYF. The CDR3, as DNA: TGTGCTAGTGGTTTGCAACCCGGGACCCATATCTCCTACGAGCAGTACTTC.

This chain links TRBV14 with TRBJ2-1; TRBD2 is a possible D gene (5 bases). The germline V gene has CDR1 SGHDN and CDR2 FVKESK. This CDR3 is built from 16 residues. Trimming removed 7 bases from V and 0 bases from J, with 16 bases in between. The CDR3 reads CASTPEGGFSYNEQFF. The CDR3 DNA reads as TGTGCCAGCACCCCCGAGGGCGGTTTCTCCTACAATGAGCAGTTCTTC.

With regard to this clone: Additional DNA sequences in this sample encode the identical CDR3. The chain carries TRBV30 and TRBJ1-1; D is undetermined. V lost 0 bases to trimming and J lost 0 bases, with 2 bases between them. The germline V gene encodes CDR1 GTSNPN and CDR2 SVGIG (reference sequence). There are 12 residues in the CDR3. CDR3 residues: CAWSVLNTEAFF. The DNA for the CDR3 is TGTGCCTGGAGTGTATTGAACACTGAAGCTTTCTTT. Based on the CDR3 plus reference TRBV30 and TRBJ1-1, the full variable domain is SQTIHQWPATLVQPVGSPLSLECTVEGTSNPNLYWYRQAAGRGLQLLFYSVGIGQISSEVPQNLSASRPQDRQFILSSKKLLLSDSGFYLCAWSVLNTEAFFGQGTRLTVV.

The chain combines TRBV6-5 with TRBJ2-2; 9 nucleotides agree with TRBD1. The CDR3 length is 15 residues. V shed 4 bases and J 6 bases; nucleotides not matched to a gene: 6. CDR1 is MNHEY, CDR2 SVGAGI, per germline. Here the CDR3 reads CASSSYRGLAGELFF. The CDR3 DNA reads as TGTGCCAGCAGTTCTTACAGGGGGCTGGCCGGGGAGCTGTTTTTT.

The chain joins TRBV30 to TRBJ1-3; D gene ambiguous. The CDR3 loop spans 15 amino acids. Germline-derived CDR1 and CDR2 are GTSNPN and SVGIG (reference sequence). V dropped 0 bases and J dropped 0 bases, with 9 bases sitting between them. CDR3: CAWSVLGVSGNTIYF. CDR3 nucleotides: TGTGCCTGGAGTGTACTGGGAGTCTCTGGAAACACCATATATTTT.

The V call is TRBV28, the J call TRBJ1-4, with 7 positions matching TRBD1. CDR1 is MDHEN, CDR2 SYDVKM, per germline. The CDR3 runs 15 residues. The trim removed 6 bases at V and 1 base at J, leaving 5 bases unmatched. The CDR3 DNA sequence: TGTGCCAGCAGGAGGGGGCAAGGAACTAATGAAAAACTGTTTTTT. Amino acids: CASRRGQGTNEKLFF.

Only a few counts were recorded for this clone. This chain connects TRBV21-1 to TRBJ1-2; the table's D call, TRBD1, has no DNA check behind it. TRBV21-1 is recorded as a pseudogene. The CDR3 sequence is 13 residues long. Here the CDR3 DNA reads TGTGCCAGCATCCCAGGGGGCAACTATGGCTACACCTTC. It codes for CASIPGGNYGYTF.